These 25 T cell receptor delta chains came from one sample sequenced in a study of γδ T cells in repeated Plasmodium falciparum infection. Bulk repertoires came from Vgamma9/Vdelta2+ or Vdelta2-negative gammadelta T cells flow-sorted from PBMC. TCRdb re-called the multiplex PCR reads through CATT. The sample consists of 90,000 to 95,000 delta-chain clones, 0.9% to 1% of them appearing once. Sequenced material: gamma-delta T cells from blood. All receptors derive from a pool of human donors (malaria-infected and uninfected, not separated).

This clone has just a few counts. The likely explanation is a read error, given a far larger clone one base away. The sample contains more than one DNA sequence encoding this CDR3. This rearrangement joins TRDV1 to TRDJ1; 7 bases are shared with TRDD3. In the absence of a J gene in TCRdb, the DNA was matched to germline to assign it here. Germline CDR1 and CDR2: TSWWSYY and QGS. The CDR3 covers 18 residues. J was trimmed by 0 bases and V by 9 bases; bases with no gene match: 19. In nucleotides, the CDR3 is TGTGCTCTCGGGATACACCTAGGCCTGGGGACCCACACCGATAAACTCATCTTT. It specifies CALGIHLGLGTHTDKLIF.

This clone was observed many times. Only one base separates this from a far larger clonotype, so it likely reflects a read error. Other nucleotide sequences in the sample specify the same CDR3. This chain connects TRDV2 to TRDJ1; 10 bases are a match to TRDD3. TCRdb supplies no J gene; here it was assigned by aligning the nucleotide sequence to germline. The CDR3 has 15 residues. CDR1 is GEAIGNYY and CDR2 is EKD in the germline V gene. The DNA for the CDR3 is TGTGCCTGTGACACCATTGGGGGATACACCGACAAACTCATCTTT. Its protein is CACDTIGGYTDKLIF.

This clone was counted many times. This chain connects TRDV1 to TRDJ1, with 9 bases matching TRDD3. Per the germline V gene, CDR1 is TSWWSYY and CDR2 is QGS. The CDR3 spans 14 residues. The J segment lost 3 bases and the V segment lost 9 bases, leaving 8 bases of the junction unmatched. CDR3 protein: CALMVLGDSDKLIF. The CDR3, as DNA: TGTGCTCTAATGGTACTGGGGGACTCCGATAAACTCATCTTT.

As concerns this clone: TCRdb assigns this DNA the protein of a much larger clone, which departs from its translation at residue 13; this likely reflects a read error, and the protein shown comes from translating the DNA. The CDR3 nucleotides are TGTGCTCTGACCTACGAAGGGATATCGACAGCACAACCCTTCTTT. Its protein product is CALTYEGISTAQPFF. This chain links TRDV1 with TRDJ2; a possible D gene is TRDD3 (6 bases). The length of the CDR3 is 15 residues. CDR1 is TSWWSYY and CDR2 is QGS in the germline V gene.

On this clone itself: The protein that TCRdb holds for this DNA derives from a much larger clone and differs from the translated DNA at residue 11, which likely indicates a read error; the protein shown here is translated from the DNA. The DNA for the CDR3 is TGTGCCTGTGACCCGTTACTGGGGGATTACAGGGATAAACTCATCTTT. Amino acid sequence: CACDPLLGDYRDKLIF. The chain joins TRDV2 to TRDJ1, with 10 positions matching TRDD3. No J segment appears in TCRdb, so it was assigned here by matching the sequence to germline. This CDR3 comprises 16 residues. V gave up 3 bases and J gave up 5 bases; unmatched junction bases: 11. From germline, CDR1 is GEAIGNYY and CDR2 EKD.

The chain has TRDV1 and TRDJ1; 7 bases match TRDD3. The J gene is absent in TCRdb and was assigned here via DNA matching to germline. CDR1 and CDR2 (germline): TSWWSYY, QGS. CDR3 size: 22 residues. V trimming: 4 bases; J trimming: 1 base; junction bases outside the gene matches: 27. CDR3 loop: CALGGNLPPLTGDVEPTDKLIF. CDR3 DNA: TGTGCTCTTGGGGGAAATCTACCTCCTCTCACTGGGGATGTCGAACCCACCGATAAACTCATCTTT.

Only a few counts were recorded for this clone. The TCRdb protein comes from a much larger clone and disagrees with this DNA's translation at residue 8, likely due to a read error; the protein given here is derived from the DNA. The J gene is TRDJ1, the V gene TRDV1; tentative D call: TRDD2 (7 bases). CDR3 size: 16 residues. Germline assignment: CDR1 TSWWSYY and CDR2 QGS. Trimming took 4 bases from V and 8 from J, leaving 23 bases between them. The CDR3 region is CALGVSYEGGYTKLIF. The CDR3 bases are TGTGCTCTTGGGGTTTCCTACGAGGGAGGATACACGAAACTCATCTTT.

This clone was detected only a few times. A read error likely explains this, since a far larger clone differs by one base. The same CDR3 also results from other DNA sequences found in this sample. The chain combines TRDV2 with TRDJ2; D is perhaps TRDD3 (6 bases). Since TCRdb gives no J gene, matching the DNA to germline was used here to assign it. Germline values: CDR1 GEAIGNYY, CDR2 EKD. The CDR3 has 15 residues. The CDR3 is CACDTVGGLTAQLFF. DNA of the CDR3: TGTGCCTGTGACACGGTGGGGGGGTTGACGGCACAACTCTTCTTT.

This clone was seen more than once but under ten times. TCRdb pairs this DNA with a much larger clone's protein that differs at residue 3, likely a read error; the protein shown was translated from the DNA. The genes are TRDV1 and TRDJ2, with TRDD3 identical over 9 bases. This CDR3 spans 26 amino acids. In germline, CDR1 is TSWWSYY, CDR2 QGS. CDR3 nucleotides: TGTGCTCGTGGGGAACTAGCGCTTCCTATGAAGCTGGGGGATTCTCCTTCCTTAGCTTTGACAGCACAACTCTTCTTT. Translated: CARGELALPMKLGDSPSLALTAQLFF.

This clone was seen a few times. The protein held in TCRdb is that of a much larger clone and does not match this DNA's translation at residue 13, likely because of a read error; the protein shown is translated from the DNA. The rearrangement uses TRDV1 and TRDJ1; 11 nucleotides match TRDD3. No J segment appears in TCRdb, so it was assigned here by matching the sequence to germline. Looked up from germline, CDR1 is TSWWSYY and CDR2 is QGS. This CDR3 contains 16 residues. The ends lost 4 bases at V and 8 bases at J; junction bases unmatched: 12. CDR3 sequence reads: CALGGGDGYWGIKLIF. The CDR3 DNA sequence: TGTGCTCTTGGGGGGGGAGACGGGTACTGGGGGATAAAACTCATCTTT.

This clone was detected only a few times. TCRdb has a much larger clone's protein, which differs at residue 2 from the translation of this DNA, likely because of a read error; what is shown is the protein translated from the DNA. The V call is TRDV1, the J call TRDJ1, with 11 bases fitting TRDD3. The germline gives CDR1 TSWWSYY, CDR2 QGS. The length of the CDR3 is 24 residues. CDR3 sequence reads: CSLGERAVRNLGLLGDTYTDKLIF. CDR3 sequence (DNA): TGTTCTCTTGGGGAACGGGCGGTAAGGAACCTAGGCCTGCTGGGGGATACTTACACCGATAAACTCATCTTT.

On this clone itself: A read error likely explains why the TCRdb protein, taken from a much larger clone, differs from this DNA's translation at residue 14; the protein shown is translated from the DNA. The chain joins TRDV1 to TRDJ1, with D perhaps matching TRDD2 (5 bases). From germline, CDR1 is TSWWSYY and CDR2 QGS. The CDR3 runs 18 residues. The CDR3 DNA is TGTGCTCTTGGGGGCCTTCTAAGGCCGCATAGGTACACCAATAAACTCATCTTT. Protein: CALGGLLRPHRYTNKLIF.

Only a few counts were recorded for this clone. Given a far larger clone just one base away, this is likely a sequencing read error. Other nucleotide sequences from this sample produce the same CDR3. The rearrangement uses TRDV2 and TRDJ1, with D possibly matching TRDD3 (5 bases). No J gene is reported in TCRdb; it was inferred here by comparing the DNA with germline. V was shortened by 3 bases and J by 0 bases, with 22 bases between the two germline ends. This CDR3 spans 18 amino acids. CDR1 and CDR2 from the germline V gene are GEAIGNYY and EKD. The CDR3 nucleotides are TGTGCCTGTGACGCAGTTTTAGGTGTGGGGTCGAACACCGATAAACTCATCTTT. Its protein product is CACDAVLGVGSNTDKLIF.

On this clone: The protein given by TCRdb reflects a much larger clone and differs at residue 9 from this DNA's translation, likely from a read error; the protein shown is the DNA's translation. This CDR3 is CAFRRDYTNKLIF. As DNA, the CDR3 is TGTGCCTTTCGGCGCGACTACACCAATAAACTCATCTTT. The J gene is TRDJ1, the V gene TRDV3; D is undetermined. No J segment appears in TCRdb, so it was assigned here by matching the sequence to germline. Germline CDR1 TVYSNPD, CDR2 GDNSRS (reference sequence). The CDR3 totals 13 residues.

As to this clone: TCRdb records a much larger clone's protein for this DNA, with a difference at residue 10 that likely arises from a read error; the protein given is the translation of the DNA. The chain links TRDV2 to TRDJ1; 8 bases line up with TRDD3. The J gene is absent in TCRdb and was assigned here via DNA matching to germline. The CDR3 contains 16 residues. V gave up 3 bases and J gave up 1 base; unmatched junction bases: 9. Germline V gene lookup returns CDR1 GEAIGNYY and CDR2 EKD. CDR3 loop: CACDRLGGNCTDKLIF. The CDR3 region has the DNA TGTGCCTGTGACCGACTGGGGGGGAACTGCACCGATAAACTCATCTTT.

This clone was recorded a few times. TCRdb's protein for this DNA is that of a much larger clone and differs from the translation at residue 10, likely a read error; the protein shown is the DNA translation. The V call is TRDV2, the J call TRDJ2; TRDD3 matches at 11 bases. In the absence of a J gene in TCRdb, the DNA was matched to germline to assign it here. CDR3 length: 19 amino acids. The germline V gene has CDR1 GEAIGNYY and CDR2 EKD. Trimming removed 0 bases from V and 6 bases from J; junction bases left unmatched: 14. The CDR3 is CACDTVLGDMHATAAQLFF. The CDR3 nucleotides are TGTGCCTGTGACACCGTACTGGGGGATATGCACGCGACGGCAGCACAACTCTTCTTT.

This clone has a count of ten or more. The same CDR3 can be traced to other DNA sequences in this sample. CDR3 sequence reads: CACDTVLGDSSWDTRQMFF. The CDR3 DNA is TGTGCCTGTGACACCGTTTTGGGGGATAGCTCCTGGGACACCCGACAGATGTTTTTC. The chain couples TRDV2 to TRDJ3; 9 nucleotides agree with TRDD3. V was pared by 0 bases and J by 0 bases, with 5 bases of the junction left unmatched. In germline, CDR1 is GEAIGNYY, CDR2 EKD. The CDR3 runs to 19 residues.

Details on this clone: A read error likely explains why the TCRdb protein, taken from a much larger clone, differs from this DNA's translation at residue 10; the protein shown is translated from the DNA. The V gene is TRDV1, the J gene TRDJ1, with D tentatively TRDD3 (5 bases). TCRdb supplies no J gene; here it was assigned by aligning the nucleotide sequence to germline. The germline V gene has CDR1 TSWWSYY and CDR2 QGS. V was cut by 2 bases and J by 7 bases, with 20 bases left in between. The CDR3 is made up of 16 amino acids. The CDR3 DNA sequence: TGTGCTCTTGGGGAATTCTGTACTGGTCTAAGTGTTAAACTCATCTTT. Translated, it gives CALGEFCTGLSVKLIF.

This clone was counted ten times or more. A much larger clone is a single base away; this may be a read error. The sample has other DNA sequences that encode this CDR3 too. The rearrangement joins TRDV1 to TRDJ1; 13 nucleotides match TRDD3. Trimming took 9 bases from V and 5 from J; bases not matched to a gene: 27. This CDR3 is built from 21 residues. Germline loops: CDR1 TSWWSYY, CDR2 QGS. The CDR3 DNA reads TGTGCTCTGCGGGTCCTCCCTACGATAATAACTGGGGGATACGCAACTGATAAACTCATCTTT. Its translation: CALRVLPTIITGGYATDKLIF.

Comments on this clone: This sequence is one base from a far larger clone and is likely a read error. This same CDR3 is encoded by further DNA sequences in the sample. The rearrangement joins TRDV2 to TRDJ1; D is undetermined. Here the J gene came from matching the DNA to germline, since TCRdb omits it. CDR1 and CDR2 from the germline V gene are GEAIGNYY and EKD. The length of the CDR3 is 22 residues. Here the CDR3 DNA reads TGCGCCTGTGACAGGCTGAAGACCTCCTTTCCGACCGGATTACCCTACACCGATAAACTCATCTTT. Amino acids: CACDRLKTSFPTGLPYTDKLIF.

This clone was counted between two and nine times. Possible read error: a much larger clone is one base away. No DNA is shown, since the ends of the CDR3 on it are uncertain; the CDR3 is the one TCRdb lists. The chain has TRDV1 and TRDJ1; the D call in the table, TRDD3, was not verified against the DNA. Germline CDR1 TSWWSYY, CDR2 QGS. With termini counted, the CDR3 has 22 amino acids. The CDR3 sequence: CALTTSAFPDLGIWPYTDKLIF.

A word on this clone: This probably arose from a read error, given a far larger clone one base away. The same CDR3 arises from other DNA sequences in this sample as well. The gene calls are TRDV1 and TRDJ1; 7 bases match TRDD3. The J gene, absent from TCRdb, was called here by matching the DNA to germline. The CDR3 loop spans 19 amino acids. Trimming at V came to 6 bases and at J to 0 bases, leaving 19 bases not matched to a gene. The germline CDR1 and CDR2 sequences are TSWWSYY and QGS. The CDR3: CALGSCKWGTRGYTDKLIF. CDR3 bases: TGTGCTCTTGGATCCTGTAAGTGGGGGACCCGGGGGTACACCGATAAACTCATCTTT.

This clone came up a few times. The protein held in TCRdb is that of a much larger clone and does not match this DNA's translation at residue 15, likely because of a read error; the protein shown is translated from the DNA. The V call is TRDV2, the J call TRDJ3; a possible D gene is TRDD3 (6 bases). Germline assignment: CDR1 GEAIGNYY and CDR2 EKD. The CDR3 is made up of 21 amino acids. The CDR3 protein is CACDTVDAHAFSSWGTRQMFF. In nucleotides, the CDR3 is TGTGCCTGTGACACCGTCGACGCTCACGCCTTTAGCTCCTGGGGCACCCGACAGATGTTTTTC.

This clone was detected a few times. TCRdb's entry gives the protein of a much larger clone, which mismatches this DNA's translation at residue 5, likely from a read error; the protein reported here is translated from the DNA. V gene TRDV1 combines with J gene TRDJ1, with 10 positions matching TRDD3. Germline lookup yields CDR1 TSWWSYY and CDR2 QGS. The CDR3 spans 20 residues. V lost 7 bases to trimming and J lost 0 bases; unmatched junction nucleotides: 20. This CDR3 is CALVSLHRTGGWDNTDKLIF. CDR3 DNA sequence: TGTGCTCTTGTTAGCCTTCACCGTACTGGGGGATGGGATAACACCGATAAACTCATCTTT.

With respect to this clone: Since a far larger clone is one base different, this is likely a read error. The chain employs TRDV1 and TRDJ1, with TRDD3 identical over 8 bases. The J gene, left out of TCRdb, was set here by checking the DNA against germline. CDR1 TSWWSYY and CDR2 QGS come from the germline V gene. Germline trimming cut 9 bases from V and 3 bases from J; bases unmatched to any gene: 15. The CDR3 covers 16 residues. CDR3 sequence reads: CALAHWGPHDPDKLIF. CDR3 sequence (DNA): TGTGCTCTCGCACACTGGGGGCCTCATGACCCCGATAAACTCATCTTT.